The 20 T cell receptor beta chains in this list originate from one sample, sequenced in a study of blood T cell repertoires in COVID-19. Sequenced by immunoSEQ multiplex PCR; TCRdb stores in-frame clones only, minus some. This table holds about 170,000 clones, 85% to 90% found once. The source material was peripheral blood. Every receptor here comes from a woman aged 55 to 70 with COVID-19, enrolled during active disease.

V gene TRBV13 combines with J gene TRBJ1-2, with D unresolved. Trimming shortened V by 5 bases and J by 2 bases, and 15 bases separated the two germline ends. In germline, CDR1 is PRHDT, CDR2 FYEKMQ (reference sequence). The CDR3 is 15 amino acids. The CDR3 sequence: CASSPLWEGNYGYTF. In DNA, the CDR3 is TGTGCCAGCAGCCCACTCTGGGAGGGCAACTATGGCTACACCTTC.

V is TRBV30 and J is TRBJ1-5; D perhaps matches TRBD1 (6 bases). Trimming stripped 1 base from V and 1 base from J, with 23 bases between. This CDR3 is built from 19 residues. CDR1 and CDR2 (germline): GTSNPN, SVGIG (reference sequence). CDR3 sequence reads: CAWSALTGGLRGSNQPQHF. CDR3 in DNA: TGTGCCTGGAGTGCCTTGACAGGTGGTTTACGCGGGAGCAATCAGCCCCAGCATTTT.

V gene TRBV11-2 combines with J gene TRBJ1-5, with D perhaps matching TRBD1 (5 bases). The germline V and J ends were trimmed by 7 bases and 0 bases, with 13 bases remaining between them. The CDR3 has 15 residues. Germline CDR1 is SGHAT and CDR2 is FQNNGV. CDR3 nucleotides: TGTGCCAGCATGCCAGGGCCCTCTAGCAATCAGCCCCAGCATTTT. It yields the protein CASMPGPSSNQPQHF.

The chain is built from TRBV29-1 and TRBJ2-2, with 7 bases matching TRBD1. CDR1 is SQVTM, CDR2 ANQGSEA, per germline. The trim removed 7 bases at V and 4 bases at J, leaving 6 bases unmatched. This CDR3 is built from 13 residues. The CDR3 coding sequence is TGCAGCGCCGGGGACAGCCCCACCGGGGAGCTGTTTTTT. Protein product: CSAGDSPTGELFF.

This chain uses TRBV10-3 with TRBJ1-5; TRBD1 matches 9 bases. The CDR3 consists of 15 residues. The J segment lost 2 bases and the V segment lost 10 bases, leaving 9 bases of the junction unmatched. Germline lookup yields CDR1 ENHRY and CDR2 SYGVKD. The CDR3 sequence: CATAGQGERNQPQHF. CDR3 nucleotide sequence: TGTGCCACAGCGGGACAGGGTGAGCGCAATCAGCCCCAGCATTTT.

This CDR3 is CASNLGQGDQPQHF. The CDR3, as DNA: TGTGCCAGCAACCTGGGACAGGGTGACCAGCCCCAGCATTTT. The J gene is TRBJ1-5, the V gene TRBV28, with 9 nucleotides matching TRBD1. Unmatched junction bases numbered 8, after V lost 7 bases and J lost 7 bases. CDR3 size: 14 residues. Germline CDR1 MDHEN, CDR2 SYDVKM.

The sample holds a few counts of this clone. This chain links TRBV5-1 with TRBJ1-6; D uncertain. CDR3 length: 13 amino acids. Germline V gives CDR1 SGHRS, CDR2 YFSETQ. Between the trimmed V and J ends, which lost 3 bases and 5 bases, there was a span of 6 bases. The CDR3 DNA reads TGCGCCAGCAGCTACCAGAATAATTCACCCCTCCACTTT. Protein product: CASSYQNNSPLHF.

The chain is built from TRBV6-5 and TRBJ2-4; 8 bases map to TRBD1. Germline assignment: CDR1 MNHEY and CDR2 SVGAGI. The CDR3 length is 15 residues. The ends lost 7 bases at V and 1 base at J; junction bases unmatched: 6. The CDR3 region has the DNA TGTGCCAGCAACCCGACAGGGGCGGCCAAAAACATTCAGTACTTC. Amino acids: CASNPTGAAKNIQYF.

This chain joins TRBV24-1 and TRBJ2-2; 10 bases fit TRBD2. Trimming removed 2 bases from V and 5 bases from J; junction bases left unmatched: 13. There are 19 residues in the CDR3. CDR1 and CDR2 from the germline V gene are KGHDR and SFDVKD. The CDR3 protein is CATSDSLEAAGGGTGELFF. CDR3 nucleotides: TGTGCCACCAGTGATTCCCTTGAGGCAGCGGGAGGGGGTACCGGGGAGCTGTTTTTT.

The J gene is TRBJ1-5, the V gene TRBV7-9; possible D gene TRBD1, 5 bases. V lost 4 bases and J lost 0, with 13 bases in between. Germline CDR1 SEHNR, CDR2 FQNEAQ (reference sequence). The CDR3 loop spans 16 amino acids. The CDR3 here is CASSSSRTISNQPQHF. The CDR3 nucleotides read TGTGCCAGCAGCTCCTCCCGGACAATTAGCAATCAGCCCCAGCATTTT.

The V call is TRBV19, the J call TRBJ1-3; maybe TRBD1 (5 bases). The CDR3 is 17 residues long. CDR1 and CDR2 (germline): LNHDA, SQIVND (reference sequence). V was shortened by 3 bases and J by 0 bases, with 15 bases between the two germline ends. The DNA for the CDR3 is TGTGCCAGTAGTATGCGGCCAGGGTCAAGCTCTGGAAACACCATATATTTT. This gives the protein CASSMRPGSSSGNTIYF. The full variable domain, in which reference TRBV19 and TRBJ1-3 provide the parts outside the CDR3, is DGGITQSPKYLFRKEGQNVTLSCEQNLNHDAMYWYRQDPGQGLRLIYYSQIVNDFQKGDIAEGYSVSREKKESFPLTVTSAQKNPTAFYLCASSMRPGSSSGNTIYFGEGSWLTVV.

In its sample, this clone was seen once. The CDR3 nucleotides are TGTGCCAGCAGCGGACCAGCGGGAGGTTCTTACAATGAGCAGTTCTTC. Translating gives CASSGPAGGSYNEQFF. J is TRBJ2-1 and V is TRBV4-2, with 9 bases that match TRBD2. Per germline, CDR1 LGHNA and CDR2 YNFKEQ. Trimming cost V 5 bases and J 4 bases; bases outside gene matches: 9. The CDR3 consists of 16 residues.

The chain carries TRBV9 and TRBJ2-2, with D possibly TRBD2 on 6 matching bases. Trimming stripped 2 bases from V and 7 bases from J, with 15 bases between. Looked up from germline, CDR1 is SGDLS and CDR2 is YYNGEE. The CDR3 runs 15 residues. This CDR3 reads CASSVFGRVGGELFF. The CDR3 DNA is TGTGCCAGCAGCGTGTTCGGGAGAGTGGGCGGGGAGCTGTTTTTT.

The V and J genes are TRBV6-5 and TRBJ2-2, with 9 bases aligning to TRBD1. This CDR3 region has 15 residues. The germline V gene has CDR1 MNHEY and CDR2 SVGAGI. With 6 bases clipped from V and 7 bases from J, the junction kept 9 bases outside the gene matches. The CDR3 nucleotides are TGTGCCAGCAGCACCCCGGGACAGGGTAACGGGGAGCTGTTTTTT. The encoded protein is CASSTPGQGNGELFF.

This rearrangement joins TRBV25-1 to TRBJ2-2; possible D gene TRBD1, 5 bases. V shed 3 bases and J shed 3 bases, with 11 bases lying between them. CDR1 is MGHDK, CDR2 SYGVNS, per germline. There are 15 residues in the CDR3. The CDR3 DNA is TGTGCCAGCAGTGAGGCAGGGAAGGACACCGGGGAGCTGTTTTTT. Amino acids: CASSEAGKDTGELFF. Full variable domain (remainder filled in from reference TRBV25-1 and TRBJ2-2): EADIYQTPRYLVIGTGKKITLECSQTMGHDKMYWYQQDPGMELHLIHYSYGVNSTEKGDLSSESTVSRIRTEHFPLTLESARPSHTSQYLCASSEAGKDTGELFFGEGSRLTVL.

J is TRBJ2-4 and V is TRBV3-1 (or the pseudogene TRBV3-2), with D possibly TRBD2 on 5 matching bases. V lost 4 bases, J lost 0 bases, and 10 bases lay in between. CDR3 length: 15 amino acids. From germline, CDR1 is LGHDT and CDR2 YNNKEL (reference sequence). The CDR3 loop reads CASSLRGLAKNIQYF. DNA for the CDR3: TGTGCCAGCAGCCTACGGGGATTAGCCAAAAACATTCAGTACTTC.

The CDR3, as DNA: TGCGCCAGCAAGGAGGCAGCGGGAGGGGGCACAGATACGCAGTATTTT. Protein: CASKEAAGGGTDTQYF. V and J are TRBV5-1 and TRBJ2-3; the match to TRBD2 covers 10 bases. J gave up 1 base and V 6 bases, and 8 bases lay outside the gene matches. The CDR3 is 16 residues long. Germline V gene sequence: CDR1 SGHRS, CDR2 YFSETQ.

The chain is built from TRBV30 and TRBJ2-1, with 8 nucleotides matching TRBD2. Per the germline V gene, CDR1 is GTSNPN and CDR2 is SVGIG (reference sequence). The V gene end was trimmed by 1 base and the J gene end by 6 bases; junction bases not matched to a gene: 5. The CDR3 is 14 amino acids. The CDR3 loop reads CAWSGPGGINEQFF. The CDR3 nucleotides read TGTGCCTGGAGTGGGCCGGGGGGGATCAATGAGCAGTTCTTC.

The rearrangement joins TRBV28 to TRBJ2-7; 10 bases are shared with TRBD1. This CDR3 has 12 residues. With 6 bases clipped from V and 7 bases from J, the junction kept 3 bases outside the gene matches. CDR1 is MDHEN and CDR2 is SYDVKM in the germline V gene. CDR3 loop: CASSDRGHEQYF. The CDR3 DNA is TGTGCCAGCAGCGACAGGGGGCATGAGCAGTACTTC.

Here the CDR3 DNA reads TGTGCCAGCAGCCAAGAAACTGCAACTATCTACAATGAGCAGTTCTTC. It yields the protein CASSQETATIYNEQFF. The chain carries TRBV4-2 and TRBJ2-1; no clear D. CDR1 and CDR2 (germline): LGHNA, YNFKEQ. The CDR3 loop spans 16 amino acids. The V gene lost 0 bases and the J gene lost 3 bases, with 12 bases spanning the gap.